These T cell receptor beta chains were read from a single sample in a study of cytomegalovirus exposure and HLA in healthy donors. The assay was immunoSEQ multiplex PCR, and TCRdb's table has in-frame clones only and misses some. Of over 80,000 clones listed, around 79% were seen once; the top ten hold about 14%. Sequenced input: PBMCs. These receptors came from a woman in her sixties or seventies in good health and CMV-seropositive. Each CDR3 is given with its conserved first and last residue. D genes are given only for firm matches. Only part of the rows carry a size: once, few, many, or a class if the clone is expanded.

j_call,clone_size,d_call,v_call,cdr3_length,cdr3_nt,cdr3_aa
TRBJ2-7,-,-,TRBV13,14,TGTGCCAGCAGCTTAGTGGGCAGGGATTACGAGCAGTACTTC,CASSLVGRDYEQYF
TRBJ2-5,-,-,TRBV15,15,TGTGCCACCAGCAGAGGGGCCTCTGTACCGGAGACCCAGTACTTC,CATSRGASVPETQYF
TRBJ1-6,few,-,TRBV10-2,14,TGCGCCAGCAGTGGGTCCGGGGGTAATTCACCCCTCCACTTT,CASSGSGGNSPLHF
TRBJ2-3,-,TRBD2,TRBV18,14,TGTGCCAGCTCGTCGACTAGCGGGTCCGATACGCAGTATTTT,CASSSTSGSDTQYF
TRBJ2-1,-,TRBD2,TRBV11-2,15,TGTGCCAGCAGCTTCTATAGCGGGGGATACAATGAGCAGTTCTTC,CASSFYSGGYNEQFF
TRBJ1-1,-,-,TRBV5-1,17,TGCGCCAGCAGCTTACTTCCCCTACCAACCTACTACACTGAAGCTTTCTTT,CASSLLPLPTYYTEAFF
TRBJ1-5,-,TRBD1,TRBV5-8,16,TGTGCCAGCAGCTTGGGGGGACAGGTTGGTTATCAGCCCCAGCATTTT,CASSLGGQVGYQPQHF
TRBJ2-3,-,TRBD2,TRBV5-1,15,TGCGCCAGCAGCCTATCACTAGCGGGAGCAGATACGCAGTATTTT,CASSLSLAGADTQYF
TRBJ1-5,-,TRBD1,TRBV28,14,TGTGCCAGCAGTTTAGCAGGGGGTTCTCAGCCCCAGCATTTT,CASSLAGGSQPQHF
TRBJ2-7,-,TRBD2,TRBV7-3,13,TGTGCCAGCAGCCCCGCTAGCGGCACCGAGCAGTACTTC,CASSPASGTEQYF
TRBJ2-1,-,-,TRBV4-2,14,TGTGCCAGCAGCGATCGGGACATCTACAATGAGCAGTTCTTC,CASSDRDIYNEQFF
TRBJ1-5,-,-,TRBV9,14,TGTGCCAGCAGCGACACATCCCGGGGTCAGCCCCAGCATTTT,CASSDTSRGQPQHF
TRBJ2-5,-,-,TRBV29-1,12,TGCAGCGTTGTTGCCACCGGGGAGACCCAGTACTTC,CSVVATGETQYF
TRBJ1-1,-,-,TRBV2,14,TGTGCCAGCACTGGGGACTCTTGGAACACTGAAGCTTTCTTT,CASTGDSWNTEAFF
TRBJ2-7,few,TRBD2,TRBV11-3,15,TGTGCCAGCAGCTTAGGCGGACTAGCGGGGGACGAGCAGTACTTC,CASSLGGLAGDEQYF
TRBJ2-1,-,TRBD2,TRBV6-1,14,TGTGCCAGCGCTAGCGGGAGGGGGAACAATGAGCAGTTCTTC,CASASGRGNNEQFF
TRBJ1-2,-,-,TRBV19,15,TGTGCCAGTAACACGGAGGCCGGGACAAGACATGGCTACACCTTC,CASNTEAGTRHGYTF
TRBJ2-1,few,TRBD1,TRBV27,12,TGTGCCAGCGGGGACAGGGGAGGGGAGCAGTTCTTC,CASGDRGGEQFF
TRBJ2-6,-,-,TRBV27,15,TGTGCCAGCAGGTTCATCAGCTCTGGGGCCAACGTCCTGACTTTC,CASRFISSGANVLTF
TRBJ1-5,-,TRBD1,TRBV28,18,TGTGCCAGCAGTTTTTTACCCCGGACAGGCTTTGGCAATCAGCCCCAGCATTTT,CASSFLPRTGFGNQPQHF
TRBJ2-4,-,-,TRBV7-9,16,TGTGCCAGCAGCTTAGGGGCGTTGAGCGGCAAAAACATTCAGTACTTC,CASSLGALSGKNIQYF
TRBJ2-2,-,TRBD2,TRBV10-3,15,TGTGCCATCAGTGAGCGGGGGGGAAACACCGGGGAGCTGTTTTTT,CAISERGGNTGELFF